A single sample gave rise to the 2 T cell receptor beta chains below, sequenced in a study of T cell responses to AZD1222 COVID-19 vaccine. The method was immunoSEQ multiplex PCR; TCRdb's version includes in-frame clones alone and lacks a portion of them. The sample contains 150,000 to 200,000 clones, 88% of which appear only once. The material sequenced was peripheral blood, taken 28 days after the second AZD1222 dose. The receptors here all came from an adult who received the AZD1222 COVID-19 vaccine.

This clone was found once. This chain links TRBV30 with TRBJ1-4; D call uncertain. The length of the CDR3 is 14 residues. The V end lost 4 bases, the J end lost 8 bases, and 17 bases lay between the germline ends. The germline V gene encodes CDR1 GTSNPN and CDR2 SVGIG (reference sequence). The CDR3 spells CAWKTLVEGEKLFF. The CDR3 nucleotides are TGTGCCTGGAAGACCTTGGTAGAAGGGGAAAAACTGTTTTTT.

CDR3: CASSLRGYNYGYTF. Here the CDR3 DNA reads TGTGCCAGCAGCCTCAGGGGGTATAACTATGGCTACACCTTC. V is TRBV6-5 and J is TRBJ1-2; TRBD1 agrees at 7 bases. Germline CDR1 reads MNHEY; CDR2 reads SVGAGI. This CDR3 has 14 residues. V dropped 6 bases and J dropped 1; count of bases not matched to a gene: 5.